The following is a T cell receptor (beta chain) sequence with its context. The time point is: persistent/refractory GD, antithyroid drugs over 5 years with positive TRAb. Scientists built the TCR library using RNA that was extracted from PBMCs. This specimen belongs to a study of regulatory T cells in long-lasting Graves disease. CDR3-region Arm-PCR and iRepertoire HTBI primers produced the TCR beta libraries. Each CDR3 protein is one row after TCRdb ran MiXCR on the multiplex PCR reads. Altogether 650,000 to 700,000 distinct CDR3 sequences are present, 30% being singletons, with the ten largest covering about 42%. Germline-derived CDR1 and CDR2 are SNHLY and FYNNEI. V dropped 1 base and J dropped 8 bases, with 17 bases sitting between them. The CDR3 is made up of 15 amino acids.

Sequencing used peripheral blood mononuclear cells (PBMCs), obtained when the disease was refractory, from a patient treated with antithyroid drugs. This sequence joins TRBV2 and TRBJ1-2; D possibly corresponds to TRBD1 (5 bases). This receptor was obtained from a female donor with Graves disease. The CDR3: CASSEVGDGLRGYTF. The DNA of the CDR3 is TGTGCCAGCAGTGAAGTGGGGGACGGTCTGAGGGGCTACACCTTC.